Reported below is one T cell receptor (beta chain). No antigen is known for it. This specimen comes from a study of blood T cells in healthy people across ages. Study in general: Capturing about one barcoded beta molecule per two T cells was achieved by template switching.

The CDR3 is 15 amino acids. Germline loops: CDR1 MNHNS, CDR2 SASEGT. The trim removed 2 bases at V and 2 bases at J, leaving 3 bases unmatched. Findings of the study overall: Lack of knowledge of donor CMV status possibly confounded expanded clonotype changes.

Those donating, healthy Caucasian individuals from Russia, were aged about 6 to 100. PCR was performed a second time for roughly 7 to 12 cycles using a sample-barcoded 5' primer and a J-beta primer mix. Every cDNA molecule carried a tag from a template-switch adaptor bearing 12 random nucleotides. TCRdb redid the calling of the 5' RACE reads with MiXCR, one entry per CDR3 protein. The sample includes under 800,000 distinct CDR3 sequences, roughly 45% of them seen just once. This chain joins TRBV6-1 and TRBJ2-1; 7 bases are shared with TRBD1. The sequence was obtained from a woman aged 55-70 years in good health. Sample: blood. The chain's CDR3 is CASSEWQGAYNEQFF. Here the CDR3 DNA reads TGTGCCAGCAGTGAATGGCAGGGGGCCTACAATGAGCAGTTCTTC.